Listed here are 8 T cell receptor beta chains from one sample, sequenced in a study of blood T cell repertoires in COVID-19 (dated by TCRdb to 2019 to 2021). The library was generated by the immunoSEQ multiplex PCR assay. TCRdb limited this immuneACCESS table to in-frame rearrangements with V and J called. A share of clones is missing; checked studies link under half to unresolved V genes, and the rest is unexplained. Within this sample are around 230,000 clones, with around 90% of them counted one time only. The leading ten clones occupy 10% of the sample. Sequencing was performed on PBMCs or T cells enriched from blood (not recorded which). The receptors stem from a man between 18 and 29 years old with acute COVID-19.

This sequence joins TRBV10-3 and TRBJ2-5; D is unresolved. Trimming cost V 6 bases and J 0 bases, with 11 bases left between them. The CDR3 runs to 14 residues. Per germline, CDR1 ENHRY and CDR2 SYGVKD. The CDR3 sequence is CAISLDRNQETQYF. CDR3 nucleotide sequence: TGTGCCATCAGCCTAGATAGAAACCAAGAGACCCAGTACTTC.

Comments on this clone: A read error is possible here, since a much larger clone lies one base away. The gene calls are TRBV27 and TRBJ1-1, with D tentatively TRBD1 (5 bases). The V end lost 2 bases, the J end lost 1 base, and 5 bases lay between the germline ends. This CDR3 comprises 13 residues. The germline CDR1 and CDR2 sequences are MNHEY and SMNVEV (reference sequence). This chain's CDR3 is CASSLGANTEAFF. For the CDR3, the DNA is TGTGCCAGCAGTTTAGGGGCGAACACTGAAGCTTTCTTT.

The chain has TRBV11-2 and TRBJ2-1; D might be TRBD2 (7 bases). Germline V lookup: CDR1 SGHAT, CDR2 FQNNGV. V was clipped by 1 base and J by 7 bases, with 20 bases between them. This CDR3 is 17 amino acids long. The CDR3 region has the DNA TGTGCCAGCAGCTTAGGCGAATTAGGGGGGGTTTTGAATGAGCAGTTCTTC. It codes for CASSLGELGGVLNEQFF.

The V gene is TRBV19, the J gene TRBJ1-4, with D possibly TRBD1 on 6 matching bases. V shed 6 bases and J shed 0 bases, with 8 bases lying between them. CDR3 length equals 14 residues. The germline CDR1 and CDR2 sequences are LNHDA and SQIVND (reference sequence). The CDR3 sequence is CASRGQSTNEKLFF. The CDR3 nucleotides are TGTGCCAGTAGAGGACAGTCAACTAATGAAAAACTGTTTTTT.

The rearrangement uses TRBV5-6 and TRBJ2-4; D is possibly TRBD1 (6 bases). CDR1 and CDR2 (germline): SGHDT, YYEEEE. V was trimmed by 4 bases and J by 0 bases, leaving 23 bases between them. This CDR3 comprises 19 residues. CDR3 loop: CASSNARGETWVAKNIQYF. Written as DNA, the CDR3 is TGTGCCAGCAGCAACGCCAGGGGCGAGACTTGGGTAGCCAAAAACATTCAGTACTTC. Based on the CDR3 plus reference TRBV5-6 and TRBJ2-4, the full variable domain is DAGVTQSPTHLIKTRGQQVTLRCSPKSGHDTVSWYQQALGQGPQFIFQYYEEEERQRGNFPDRFSGHQFPNYSSELNVNALLLGDSALYLCASSNARGETWVAKNIQYFGAGTRLSVL.

The chain couples TRBV25-1 to TRBJ1-4, with 11 nucleotides matching TRBD1. With 6 bases clipped from V and 7 bases from J, the junction kept 4 bases outside the gene matches. The CDR3 extends over 14 amino acids. Germline loops: CDR1 MGHDK, CDR2 SYGVNS. CDR3 sequence (DNA): TGTGCCAGCAGCCCCGGGACAGGGGGTGAAAAACTGTTTTTT. It codes for CASSPGTGGEKLFF.

The chain has TRBV11-2 and TRBJ2-3; 9 bases are shared with TRBD2. The ends lost 5 bases at V and 2 bases at J; junction bases unmatched: 5. Germline V gene sequence: CDR1 SGHAT, CDR2 FQNNGV. The CDR3 is 15 residues long. CDR3 residues: CASSLGLATTDTQYF. CDR3 bases: TGTGCCAGCAGCCTCGGACTAGCGACCACAGATACGCAGTATTTT.

This clone has only one observation. This chain uses TRBV7-3 with TRBJ2-7; 9 bases fit TRBD1. CDR1 is SGHTA and CDR2 is FQGTGA in the germline V gene. The CDR3 is 15 amino acids. V dropped 4 bases and J dropped 2; count of bases not matched to a gene: 6. The CDR3 nucleotides are TGTGCCAGCAGCTCCCGGGACAGGGCCACCTACGAGCAGTACTTC. Translated: CASSSRDRATYEQYF.